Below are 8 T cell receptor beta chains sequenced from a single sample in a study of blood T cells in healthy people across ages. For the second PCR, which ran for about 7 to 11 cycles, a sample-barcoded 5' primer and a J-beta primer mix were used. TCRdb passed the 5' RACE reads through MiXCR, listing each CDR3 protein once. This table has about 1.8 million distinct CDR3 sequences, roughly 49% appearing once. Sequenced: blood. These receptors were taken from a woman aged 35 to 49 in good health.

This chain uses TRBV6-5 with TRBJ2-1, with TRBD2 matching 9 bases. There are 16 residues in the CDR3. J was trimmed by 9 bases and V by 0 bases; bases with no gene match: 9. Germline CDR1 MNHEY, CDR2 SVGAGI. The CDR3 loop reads CASSYSGHRGGGEQFF. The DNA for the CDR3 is TGTGCCAGCAGTTACTCAGGACACCGCGGGGGGGGTGAGCAGTTCTTC.

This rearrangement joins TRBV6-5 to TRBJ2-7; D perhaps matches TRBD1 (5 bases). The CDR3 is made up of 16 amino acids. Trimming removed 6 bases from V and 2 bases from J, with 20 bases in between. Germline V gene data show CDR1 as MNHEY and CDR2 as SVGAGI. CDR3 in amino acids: CASSFTKTESAYEQYF. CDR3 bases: TGTGCCAGCAGCTTCACAAAGACAGAGTCCGCCTACGAGCAGTACTTC.

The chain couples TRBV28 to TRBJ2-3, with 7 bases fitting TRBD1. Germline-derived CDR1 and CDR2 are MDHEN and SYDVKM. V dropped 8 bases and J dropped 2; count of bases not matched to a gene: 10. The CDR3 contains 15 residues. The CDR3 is CASPSDRDLTDTQYF. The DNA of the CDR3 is TGTGCCAGCCCCAGCGACAGGGACCTCACAGATACGCAGTATTTT.

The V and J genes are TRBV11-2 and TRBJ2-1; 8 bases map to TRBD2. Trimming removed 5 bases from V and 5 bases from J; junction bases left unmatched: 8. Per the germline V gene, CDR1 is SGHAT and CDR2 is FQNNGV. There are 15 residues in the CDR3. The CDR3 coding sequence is TGTGCCAGCAGCCCGGGGACTAGATCCGACAATGAGCAGTTCTTC. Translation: CASSPGTRSDNEQFF.

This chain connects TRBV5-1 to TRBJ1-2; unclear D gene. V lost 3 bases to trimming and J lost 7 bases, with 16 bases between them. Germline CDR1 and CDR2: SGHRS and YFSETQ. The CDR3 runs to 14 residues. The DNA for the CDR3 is TGCGCCAGCAGCTCCGGGAGGGAGGCCCGTGGCTACACCTTC. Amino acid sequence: CASSSGREARGYTF.

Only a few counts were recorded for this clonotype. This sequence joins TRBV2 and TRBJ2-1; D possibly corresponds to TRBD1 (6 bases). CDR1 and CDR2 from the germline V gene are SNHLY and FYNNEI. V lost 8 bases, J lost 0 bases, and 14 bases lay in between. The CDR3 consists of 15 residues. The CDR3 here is CASFPRQVSYNEQFF. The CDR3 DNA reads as TGTGCCAGCTTCCCGCGACAGGTCTCCTACAATGAGCAGTTCTTC.

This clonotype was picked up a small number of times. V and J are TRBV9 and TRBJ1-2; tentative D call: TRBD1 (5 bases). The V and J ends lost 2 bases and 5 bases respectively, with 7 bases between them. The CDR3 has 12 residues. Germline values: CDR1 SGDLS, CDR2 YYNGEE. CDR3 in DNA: TGTGCCAGCAGCGTCTCAGGGTATGGCTACACCTTC. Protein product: CASSVSGYGYTF.

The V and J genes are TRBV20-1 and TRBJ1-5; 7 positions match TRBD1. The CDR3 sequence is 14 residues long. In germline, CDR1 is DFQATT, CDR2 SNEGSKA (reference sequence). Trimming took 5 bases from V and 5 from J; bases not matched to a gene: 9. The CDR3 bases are TGCAGTGCTCCCCGACAGGGTGTGCATCAGCCCCAGCATTTT. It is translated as CSAPRQGVHQPQHF.